This T cell receptor beta chain was sequenced in a study of spatial heterogeneity in lung cancer. Overall study: Donors were approximately 70 untreated early-stage non-small cell lung cancer patients. Sequencing of follow-up PBMC samples took place when they were available, at a median of roughly 25 months after resection.

TCRdb used MiXCR to reprocess the 5' RACE reads, holding one entry per CDR3 protein. The repertoire has around 40,000 distinct CDR3 sequences, more than 6.5% of them found once; the top ten carry 8.5% to 10%. This CDR3 comprises 13 residues. Trimming stripped 1 base from V and 4 bases from J, with 8 bases between. This clonotype was counted only a few times. Documented time point: blood at routine non-recurrence follow-up after resection. The TCR comes from a male donor with early-stage non-small cell lung cancer. This sample comprised PBMCs, obtained at follow-up. The J gene is TRBJ2-7, the V gene TRBV12-3 or TRBV12-4; no clear D. The CDR3: CASSLEPKYEQYF. CDR3 DNA sequence: TGTGCCAGCAGTTTAGAACCGAAATACGAGCAGTACTTC.